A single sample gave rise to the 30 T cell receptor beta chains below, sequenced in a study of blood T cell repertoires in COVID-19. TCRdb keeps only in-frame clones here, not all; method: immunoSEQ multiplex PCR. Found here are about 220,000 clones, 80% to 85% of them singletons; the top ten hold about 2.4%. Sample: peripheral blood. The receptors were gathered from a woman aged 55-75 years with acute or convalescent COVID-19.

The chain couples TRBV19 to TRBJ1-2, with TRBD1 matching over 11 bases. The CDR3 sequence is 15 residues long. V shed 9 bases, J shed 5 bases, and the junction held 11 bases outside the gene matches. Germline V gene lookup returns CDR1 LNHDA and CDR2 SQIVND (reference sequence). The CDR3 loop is CASRPGQGVIYGYTF. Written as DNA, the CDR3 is TGTGCCAGCCGACCGGGACAGGGGGTAATATATGGCTACACCTTC.

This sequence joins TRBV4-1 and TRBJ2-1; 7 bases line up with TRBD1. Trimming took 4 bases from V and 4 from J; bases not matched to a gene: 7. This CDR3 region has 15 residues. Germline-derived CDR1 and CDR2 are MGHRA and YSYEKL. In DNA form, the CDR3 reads TGCGCCAGCAGCCGCCAGTCGGGACAGTACAATGAGCAGTTCTTC. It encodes CASSRQSGQYNEQFF.

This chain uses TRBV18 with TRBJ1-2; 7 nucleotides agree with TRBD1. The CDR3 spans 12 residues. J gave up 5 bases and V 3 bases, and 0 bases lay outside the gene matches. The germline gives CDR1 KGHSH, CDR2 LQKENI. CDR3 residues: CASSPTGYGYTF. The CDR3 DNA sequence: TGTGCCAGCTCACCGACAGGGTATGGCTACACCTTC.

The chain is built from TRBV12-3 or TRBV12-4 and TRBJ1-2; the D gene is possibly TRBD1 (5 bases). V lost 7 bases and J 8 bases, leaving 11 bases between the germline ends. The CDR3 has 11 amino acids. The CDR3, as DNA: TGTGCCAGCACCCAGGGTTTGGGCTACACCTTC. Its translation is CASTQGLGYTF.

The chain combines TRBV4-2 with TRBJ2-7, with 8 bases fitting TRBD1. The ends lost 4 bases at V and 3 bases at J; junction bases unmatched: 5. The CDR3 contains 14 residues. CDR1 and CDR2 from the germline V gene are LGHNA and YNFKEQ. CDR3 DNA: TGTGCCAGCAGCCCAGTAGGACAGGGCTACGAGCAGTACTTC. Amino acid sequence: CASSPVGQGYEQYF.

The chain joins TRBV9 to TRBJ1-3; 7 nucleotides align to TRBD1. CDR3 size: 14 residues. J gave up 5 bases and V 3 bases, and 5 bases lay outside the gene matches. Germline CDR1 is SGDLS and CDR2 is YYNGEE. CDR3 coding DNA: TGTGCCAGCAGCGCGGGGACAGCCCGAAACACCATATATTTT. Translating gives CASSAGTARNTIYF. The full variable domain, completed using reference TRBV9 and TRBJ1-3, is DSGVTQTPKHLITATGQRVTLRCSPRSGDLSVYWYQQSLDQGLQFLIQYYNGEERAKGNILERFSAQQFPDLHSELNLSSLELGDSALYFCASSAGTARNTIYFGEGSWLTVV.

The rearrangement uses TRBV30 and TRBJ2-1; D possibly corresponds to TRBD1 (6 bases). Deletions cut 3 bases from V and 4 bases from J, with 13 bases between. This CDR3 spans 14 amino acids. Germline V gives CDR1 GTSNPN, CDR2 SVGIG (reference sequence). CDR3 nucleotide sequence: TGTGCCTGGAGCCGAACGGACAGTTACAATGAGCAGTTCTTC. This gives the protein CAWSRTDSYNEQFF.

The chain's CDR3 is CASSQQGTGGSHYGYTF. Written as DNA, the CDR3 is TGTGCCAGCAGCCAACAAGGGACAGGGGGTTCTCACTATGGCTACACCTTC. The chain is built from TRBV4-2 and TRBJ1-2; 11 bases map to TRBD1. Germline V lookup: CDR1 LGHNA, CDR2 YNFKEQ. The CDR3 loop spans 17 amino acids. After removal of 2 bases from V and 3 bases from J, the junction contained 8 bases not matched to a gene.

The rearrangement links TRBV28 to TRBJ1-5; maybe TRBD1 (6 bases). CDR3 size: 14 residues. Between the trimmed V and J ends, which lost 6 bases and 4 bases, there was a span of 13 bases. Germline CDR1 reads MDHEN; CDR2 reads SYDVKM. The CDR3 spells CASRATGFNQPQHF. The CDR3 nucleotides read TGTGCCAGCAGGGCCACAGGGTTTAATCAGCCCCAGCATTTT.

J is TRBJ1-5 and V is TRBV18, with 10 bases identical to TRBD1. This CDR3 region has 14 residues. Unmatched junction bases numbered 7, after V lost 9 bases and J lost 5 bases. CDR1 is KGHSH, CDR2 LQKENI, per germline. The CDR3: CASSWGTGDQPQHF. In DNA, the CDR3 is TGTGCCAGTTCGTGGGGGACAGGGGATCAGCCCCAGCATTTT.

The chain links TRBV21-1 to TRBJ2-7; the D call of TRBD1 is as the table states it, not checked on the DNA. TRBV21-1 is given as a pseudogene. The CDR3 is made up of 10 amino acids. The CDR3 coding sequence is TGTGCCAGCAGCCACTACGAGCAGTACTTC. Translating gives CASSHYEQYF.

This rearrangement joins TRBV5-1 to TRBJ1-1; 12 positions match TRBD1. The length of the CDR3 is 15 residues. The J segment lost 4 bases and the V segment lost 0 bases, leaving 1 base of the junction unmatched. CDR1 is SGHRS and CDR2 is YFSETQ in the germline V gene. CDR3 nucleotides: TGCGCCAGCAGCTTGGAGGGACAGGGGGCCACTGAAGCTTTCTTT. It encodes CASSLEGQGATEAFF.

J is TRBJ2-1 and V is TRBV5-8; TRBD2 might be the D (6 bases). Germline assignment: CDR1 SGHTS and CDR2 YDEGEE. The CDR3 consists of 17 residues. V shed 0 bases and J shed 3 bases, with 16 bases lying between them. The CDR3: CASSLVRGTKLYNEQFF. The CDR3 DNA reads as TGTGCCAGCAGCTTGGTGCGGGGCACGAAACTCTACAATGAGCAGTTCTTC. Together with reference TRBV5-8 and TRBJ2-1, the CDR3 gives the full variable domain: EAGVTQSPTHLIKTRGQQATLRCSPISGHTSVYWYQQALGLGLQFLLWYDEGEERNRGNFPPRFSGRQFPNYSSELNVNALELEDSALYLCASSLVRGTKLYNEQFFGPGTRLTVL.

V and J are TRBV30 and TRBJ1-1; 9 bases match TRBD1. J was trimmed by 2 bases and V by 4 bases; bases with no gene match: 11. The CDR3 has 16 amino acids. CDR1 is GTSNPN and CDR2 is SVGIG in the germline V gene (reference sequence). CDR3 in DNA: TGTGCCTGGACCCCATGGACACAGGGGGCAAACACTGAAGCTTTCTTT. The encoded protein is CAWTPWTQGANTEAFF.

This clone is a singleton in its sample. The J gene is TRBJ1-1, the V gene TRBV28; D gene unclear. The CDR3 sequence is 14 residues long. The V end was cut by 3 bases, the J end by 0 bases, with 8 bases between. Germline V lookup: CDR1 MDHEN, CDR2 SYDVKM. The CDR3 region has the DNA TGTGCCAGCAGTTTGGAGGTTCTGAACACTGAAGCTTTCTTT. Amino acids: CASSLEVLNTEAFF.

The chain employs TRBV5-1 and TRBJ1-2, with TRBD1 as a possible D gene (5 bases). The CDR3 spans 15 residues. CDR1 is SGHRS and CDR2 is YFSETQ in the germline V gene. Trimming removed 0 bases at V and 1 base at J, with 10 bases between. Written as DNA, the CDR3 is TGCGCCAGCAGCTTGGGGACAAGGATTAACTATGGCTACACCTTC. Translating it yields CASSLGTRINYGYTF.

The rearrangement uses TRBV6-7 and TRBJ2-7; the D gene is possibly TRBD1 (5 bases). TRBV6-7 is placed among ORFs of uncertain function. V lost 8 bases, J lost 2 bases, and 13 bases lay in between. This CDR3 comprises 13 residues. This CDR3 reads CASGGGRAYEQYF. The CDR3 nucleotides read TGTGCCAGCGGCGGCGGCAGGGCCTACGAGCAGTACTTC.

The CDR3 coding sequence is TGTGCCAGCAGCCCGACCCCCTCGAGGTACTACAATGAGCAGTTCTTC. It encodes CASSPTPSRYYNEQFF. J is TRBJ2-1 and V is TRBV7-6; D call uncertain. V was pared by 5 bases and J by 3 bases, with 17 bases between. Germline CDR1 is SGHVS and CDR2 is FNYEAQ. The CDR3 has 16 amino acids.

CDR3 nucleotide sequence: TGTGCCTGGTCCGGACAGAACGTAGTTAATTCACCCCTCCACTTT. It encodes CAWSGQNVVNSPLHF. This chain links TRBV30 with TRBJ1-6; tentatively, D is TRBD1 (6 bases). Trimming left V 5 bases short and J 6 bases short, with 17 bases between. There are 15 residues in the CDR3. Germline-derived CDR1 and CDR2 are GTSNPN and SVGIG (reference sequence).

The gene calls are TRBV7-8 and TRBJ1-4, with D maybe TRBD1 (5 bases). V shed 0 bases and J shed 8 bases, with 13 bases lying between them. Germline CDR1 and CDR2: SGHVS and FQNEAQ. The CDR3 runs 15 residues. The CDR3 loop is CASSLALGLREKLFF. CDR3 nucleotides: TGTGCCAGCAGCTTAGCTCTGGGACTCAGGGAAAAACTGTTTTTT.

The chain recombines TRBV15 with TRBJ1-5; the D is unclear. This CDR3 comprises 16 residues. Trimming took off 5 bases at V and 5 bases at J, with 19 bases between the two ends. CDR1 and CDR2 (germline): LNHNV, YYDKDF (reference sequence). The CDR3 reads CATSAGSRRRDQPQHF. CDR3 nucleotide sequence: TGTGCCACCAGCGCGGGGTCGCGCCGAAGGGATCAGCCCCAGCATTTT.

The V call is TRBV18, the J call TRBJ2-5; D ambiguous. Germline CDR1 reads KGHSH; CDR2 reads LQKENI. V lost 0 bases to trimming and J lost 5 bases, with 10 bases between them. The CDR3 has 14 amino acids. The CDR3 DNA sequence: TGTGCCAGCTCACCACCAGGCAGGCCGGAGACCCAGTACTTC. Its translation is CASSPPGRPETQYF.

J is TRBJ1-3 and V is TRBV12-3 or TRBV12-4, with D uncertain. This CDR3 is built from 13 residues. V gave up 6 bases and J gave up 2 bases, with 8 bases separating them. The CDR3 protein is CASSETTGNTIYF. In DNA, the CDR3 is TGTGCCAGCAGCGAGACTACTGGAAACACCATATATTTT.

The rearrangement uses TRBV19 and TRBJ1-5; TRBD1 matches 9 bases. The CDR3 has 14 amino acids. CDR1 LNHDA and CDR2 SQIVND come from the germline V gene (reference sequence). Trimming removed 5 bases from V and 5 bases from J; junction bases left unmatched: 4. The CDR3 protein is CASSPQGADQPQHF. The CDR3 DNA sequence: TGTGCCAGTAGTCCACAGGGGGCAGATCAGCCCCAGCATTTT.

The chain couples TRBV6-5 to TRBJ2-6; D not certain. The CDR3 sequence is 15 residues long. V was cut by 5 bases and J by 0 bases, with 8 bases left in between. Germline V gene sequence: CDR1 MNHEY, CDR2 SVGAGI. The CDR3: CASSPRSSGANVLTF. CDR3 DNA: TGTGCCAGCAGTCCGCGAAGCTCTGGGGCCAACGTCCTGACTTTC.

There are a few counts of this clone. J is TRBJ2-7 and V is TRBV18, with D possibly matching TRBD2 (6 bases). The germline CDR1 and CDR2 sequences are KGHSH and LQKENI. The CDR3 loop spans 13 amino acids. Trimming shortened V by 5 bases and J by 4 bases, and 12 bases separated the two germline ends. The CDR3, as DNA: TGTGCCAGCTCAGGGGGGATGAGTTACGAGCAGTACTTC. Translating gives CASSGGMSYEQYF.

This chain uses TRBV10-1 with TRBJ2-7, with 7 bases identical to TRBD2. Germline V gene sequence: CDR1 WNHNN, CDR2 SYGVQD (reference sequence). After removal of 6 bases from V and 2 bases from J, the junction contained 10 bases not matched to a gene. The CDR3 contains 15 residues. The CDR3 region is CASSPGGGVTYEQYF. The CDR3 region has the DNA TGCGCCAGCAGCCCCGGTGGGGGGGTCACCTACGAGCAGTACTTC.

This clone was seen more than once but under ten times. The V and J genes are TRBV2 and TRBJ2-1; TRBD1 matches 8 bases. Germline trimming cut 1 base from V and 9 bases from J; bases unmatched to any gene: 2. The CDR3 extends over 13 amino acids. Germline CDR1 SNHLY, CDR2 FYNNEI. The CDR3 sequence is CASSEVTGGEQFF. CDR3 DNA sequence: TGTGCCAGCAGTGAAGTCACAGGGGGTGAGCAGTTCTTC.

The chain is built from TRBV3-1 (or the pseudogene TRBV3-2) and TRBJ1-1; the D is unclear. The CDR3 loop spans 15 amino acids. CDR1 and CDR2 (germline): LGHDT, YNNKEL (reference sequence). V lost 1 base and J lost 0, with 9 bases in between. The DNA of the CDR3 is TGTGCCAGCAGCCAAGGACAATTCATGAACACTGAAGCTTTCTTT. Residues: CASSQGQFMNTEAFF.

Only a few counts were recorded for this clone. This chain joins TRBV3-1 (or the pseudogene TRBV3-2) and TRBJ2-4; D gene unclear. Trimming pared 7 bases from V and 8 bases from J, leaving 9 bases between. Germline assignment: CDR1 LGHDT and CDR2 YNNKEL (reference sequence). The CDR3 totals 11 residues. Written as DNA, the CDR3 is TGTGCCAGCAAAGGTACAGACATTCAGTACTTC. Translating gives CASKGTDIQYF.